This passage covers 10 T cell receptor beta chains from one sample sequenced in a study of radiation and T cells in renal cell carcinoma. TCRdb's table, derived via immunoSEQ multiplex PCR, lists solely in-frame clones and lacks some. Among under 100,000 clones listed, around four fifths were seen once. The time point denotes: blood 4 weeks post-SBRT, at nephrectomy. Treatment in this sample: 15 Gy SBRT to primary tumor, nephrectomy 4 weeks later. Here the sequenced sample was blood, taken from a patient whose treatment included radiotherapy and nephrectomy. These receptors were collected from a man aged 45-60 years with renal cell carcinoma.

The J gene is TRBJ2-2, the V gene TRBV7-9; 12 nucleotides match TRBD2. The CDR3 covers 16 residues. CDR1 and CDR2 from the germline V gene are SEHNR and FQNEAQ (reference sequence). V gave up 1 base and J gave up 8 bases; unmatched junction bases: 5. CDR3 DNA sequence: TGTGCCAGCAGCTTAGGACTAGCGGGAGTGTCGGGGGAGCTGTTTTTT. It is translated as CASSLGLAGVSGELFF. The full variable domain, with the rest looked up from reference TRBV7-9 and TRBJ2-2, is DTGVSQNPRHKITKRGQNVTFRCDPISEHNRLYWYRQTLGQGPEFLTYFQNEAQLEKSRLLSDRFSAERPKGSFSTLEIQRTEQGDSAMYLCASSLGLAGVSGELFFGEGSRLTVL.

The chain has TRBV6-5 and TRBJ2-3; tentatively, D is TRBD2 (6 bases). This CDR3 region has 16 residues. The germline gives CDR1 MNHEY, CDR2 SVGAGI. Trimming shortened V by 4 bases and J by 1 base, and 15 bases separated the two germline ends. CDR3 DNA: TGTGCCAGCAGTTCCCCAGGCGGGGTCGGCACAGATACGCAGTATTTT. This translates into CASSSPGGVGTDTQYF.

Comment on this clone: In the same sample, other DNA sequences code for this CDR3. The chain recombines TRBV6-5 with TRBJ2-3; D remains ambiguous. The CDR3 runs to 14 residues. V shed 0 bases and J shed 1 base, with 5 bases lying between them. Per the germline V gene, CDR1 is MNHEY and CDR2 is SVGAGI. This CDR3 is CASSYSGGTDTQYF. The CDR3 DNA is TGTGCCAGCAGTTACTCGGGTGGCACAGATACGCAGTATTTT.

The rearrangement joins TRBV12-5 to TRBJ1-1; no clear D gene. CDR1 LGHNT and CDR2 FRNRAP come from the germline V gene. This CDR3 is built from 13 residues. The ends were cut back, 6 bases at V and 1 base at J, with 9 bases in the middle. In DNA, the CDR3 is TGTGCTAGTGGCCCGGACGGGAACACTGAAGCTTTCTTT. Translation gives CASGPDGNTEAFF.

This clone was observed once. The gene calls are TRBV4-2 and TRBJ2-1, with 7 nucleotides matching TRBD2. With V trimmed by 1 base and J by 2 bases, 2 bases remained unmatched. The CDR3 is made up of 15 amino acids. CDR1 and CDR2 from the germline V gene are LGHNA and YNFKEQ. The CDR3 reads CASSQGGGPYNEQFF. The DNA for the CDR3 is TGTGCCAGCAGCCAAGGCGGGGGACCCTACAATGAGCAGTTCTTC.

The rearrangement uses TRBV7-9 and TRBJ2-1; 10 bases map to TRBD2. The V gene end was trimmed by 3 bases and the J gene end by 4 bases; junction bases not matched to a gene: 9. CDR1 is SEHNR, CDR2 FQNEAQ, per germline (reference sequence). The CDR3 totals 17 residues. CDR3 nucleotide sequence: TGTGCCAGCAGCTTTTATGGGCTAGCGGGAGCTTACAATGAGCAGTTCTTC. Its translation is CASSFYGLAGAYNEQFF.

V is TRBV5-1 and J is TRBJ2-3, with a possible D match to TRBD1 (6 bases). There are 14 residues in the CDR3. The ends were cut back, 3 bases at V and 3 bases at J, with 11 bases in the middle. Germline V lookup: CDR1 SGHRS, CDR2 YFSETQ. The CDR3 here is CASSSEQGTDTQYF. CDR3 coding DNA: TGCGCCAGCAGCTCTGAACAGGGTACAGATACGCAGTATTTT. Full variable domain (outside the CDR3, taken from reference TRBV5-1 and TRBJ2-3): KAGVTQTPRYLIKTRGQQVTLSCSPISGHRSVSWYQQTPGQGLQFLFEYFSETQRNKGNFPGRFSGRQFSNSRSEMNVSTLELGDSALYLCASSSEQGTDTQYFGPGTRLTVL.

The chain has TRBV5-1 and TRBJ1-6, with TRBD1 as a possible D gene (6 bases). Trimming removed 2 bases at V and 10 bases at J, with 13 bases between. The CDR3 is 14 amino acids. Germline V gives CDR1 SGHRS, CDR2 YFSETQ. The CDR3: CASSFGTQGSPLHF. DNA of the CDR3: TGCGCCAGCAGCTTCGGGACACAGGGCTCACCCCTCCACTTT.

The genes are TRBV18 and TRBJ2-2; D call uncertain. The CDR3 is 14 residues long. Trimming left V 5 bases short and J 1 base short, with 8 bases between. Germline values: CDR1 KGHSH, CDR2 LQKENI. The CDR3 DNA is TGTGCCAGCTCATATGGCAAGAACACCGGGGAGCTGTTTTTT. This encodes CASSYGKNTGELFF.

The V and J genes are TRBV11-1 and TRBJ2-1; a weak D match, TRBD2 (5 bases). Germline-derived CDR1 and CDR2 are SGHAT and FQDESV (reference sequence). The CDR3 totals 16 residues. Trimming removed 8 bases from V and 3 bases from J, with 20 bases in between. CDR3 bases: TGTGCCAGCGGGAAAGGGAGTACCACCCTCTACAATGAGCAGTTCTTC. It yields the protein CASGKGSTTLYNEQFF.